The rows below give T cell receptor beta chains drawn from one sample of a study of CD8+ T cells in alopecia areata. Produced via immunoSEQ multiplex PCR; TCRdb's table is partial and in-frame only. The profile shows under 350,000 clones, 58% of them singletons. Material: CD4+ T cells sorted from blood, obtained at week 24, from a patient treated with tofacitinib. These receptors came from a human donor with alopecia areata. Both conserved end residues are part of each CDR3. A D gene is named only where the DNA matches it firmly. For some rows the clone size is stated as once, few or many, or as a class when expanded; others skip it.

TRBV27	TRBD1	.	TRBJ1-5	TGTGCCAGCAGTCCACGGGACAGCGGGGCCAATCAGCCCCAGCATTTT	CASSPRDSGANQPQHF
TRBV7-2	TRBD2	.	TRBJ2-1	TGTGCCAGCAGCTTACCCTCCGCGGGGGGGCCGCGGGAGCAGTTCTTC	CASSLPSAGGPREQFF
TRBV29-1	.	few	TRBJ1-5	TGCAGCGTTGTGGGGGGTAGCAATCAGCCCCAGCATTTT	CSVVGGSNQPQHF
TRBV5-1	.	few	TRBJ2-3	TGCGCCAGCAGCTTGGACGGCAGGGGCACAGATACGCAGTATTTT	CASSLDGRGTDTQYF
TRBV5-1	.	.	TRBJ2-1	TGCGCCAGCAGCAGCGCAAAGGGTAACCCCAACTACAATGAGCAGTTCTTC	CASSSAKGNPNYNEQFF
TRBV4-2	.	.	TRBJ1-5	TGTGCCAGCAGCCAAGTGGAGGGAGAGCCCCAGCATTTT	CASSQVEGEPQHF
TRBV23-1	.	.	TRBJ2-1	TGCGCCAGCAAGATGAGGAATGAGCAGTTCTTC	CASKMRNEQFF
TRBV9	TRBD1	.	TRBJ2-6	TGTGCCAGCAGCGAGTCGACAGGGGACGACTCTGGGGCCAACGTCCTGACTTTC	CASSESTGDDSGANVLTF
TRBV18	TRBD1	.	TRBJ1-2	TGTGCCAGCTCACCAGGGACAGGGGAACACTATGGCTACACCTTC	CASSPGTGEHYGYTF
TRBV29-1	.	.	TRBJ1-2	TGCAGCGTTGGCTCCGGGCCCTATGGCTACACCTTC	CSVGSGPYGYTF
TRBV14	.	once	TRBJ2-4	TGTGCCAGCAGCCAAGGGCGAGGAAACATTCAGTACTTC	CASSQGRGNIQYF